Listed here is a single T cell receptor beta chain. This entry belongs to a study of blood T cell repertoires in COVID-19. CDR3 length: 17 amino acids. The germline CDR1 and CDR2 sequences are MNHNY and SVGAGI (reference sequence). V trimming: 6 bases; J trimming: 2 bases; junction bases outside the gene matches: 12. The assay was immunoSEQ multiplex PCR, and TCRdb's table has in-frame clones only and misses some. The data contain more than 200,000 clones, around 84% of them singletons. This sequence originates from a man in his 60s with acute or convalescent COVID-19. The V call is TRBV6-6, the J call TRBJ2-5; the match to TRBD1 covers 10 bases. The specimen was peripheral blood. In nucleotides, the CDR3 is TGTGCCAGCAGCCGAAGACAGGGGGCGCGGAAGCAAGAGACCCAGTACTTC. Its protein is CASSRRQGARKQETQYF.